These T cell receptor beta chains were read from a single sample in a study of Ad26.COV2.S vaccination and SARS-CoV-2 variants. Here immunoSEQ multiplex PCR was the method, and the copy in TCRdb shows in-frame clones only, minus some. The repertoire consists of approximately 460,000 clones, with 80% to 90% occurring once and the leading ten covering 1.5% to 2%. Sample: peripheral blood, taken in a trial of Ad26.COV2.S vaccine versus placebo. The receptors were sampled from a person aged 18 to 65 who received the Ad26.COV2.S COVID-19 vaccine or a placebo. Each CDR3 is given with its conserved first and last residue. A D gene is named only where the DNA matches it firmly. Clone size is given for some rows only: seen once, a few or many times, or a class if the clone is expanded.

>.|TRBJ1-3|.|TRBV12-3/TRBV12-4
TGTGCCAGCAGTTTAGGGCAAGGAAACACCATATATTTT
CASSLGQGNTIYF
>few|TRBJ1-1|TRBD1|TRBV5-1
TGCGCCAGCAGGAGGGACAGGAACACTGAAGCTTTCTTT
CASRRDRNTEAFF
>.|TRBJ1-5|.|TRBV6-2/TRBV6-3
TGTGCCAGCAGTTACTACTCTCCCAACAGGGATCAGCCCCAGCATTTT
CASSYYSPNRDQPQHF
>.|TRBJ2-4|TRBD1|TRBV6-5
TGTGCCAGCAGTCCGAACAGGGGAACTAACATTCAGTACTTC
CASSPNRGTNIQYF
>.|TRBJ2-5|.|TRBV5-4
TGTGCCAGCAGTCCCCCCCCGGCGGGGATTGAGGAGACCCAGTACTTC
CASSPPPAGIEETQYF
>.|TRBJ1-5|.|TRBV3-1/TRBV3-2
TGTGCCAGCAGCCATGCAGACAGGTGGGATCAGCCCCAGCATTTT
CASSHADRWDQPQHF
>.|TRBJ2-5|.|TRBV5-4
TGTGCCAGCAGCTTGGCCAGGGCTAGCTTGGGGCAAGAGACCCAGTACTTC
CASSLARASLGQETQYF
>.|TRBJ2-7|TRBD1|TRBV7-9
TGTGCCAGCAGCTCCAGGCGGACAGGGCAAACCTACGAGCAGTACTTC
CASSSRRTGQTYEQYF
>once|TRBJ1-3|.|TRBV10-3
TGTGCCATCAGTGAGGGGGTCTCTGGAAACACCATATATTTT
CAISEGVSGNTIYF
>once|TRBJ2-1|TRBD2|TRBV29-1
TGCAGCGTGACGGGGACTAGCGGGTCCTCCTACAATGAGCAGTTCTTC
CSVTGTSGSSYNEQFF
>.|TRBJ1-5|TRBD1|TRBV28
TGTGCCAGCAGTTATGGGACAGGCCTTAGCAATCAGCCCCAGCATTTT
CASSYGTGLSNQPQHF
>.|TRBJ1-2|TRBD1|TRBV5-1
TGCGCCAGCAGCCCTTCAAACCCACAGGGGGCGGTTGGCTACACCTTC
CASSPSNPQGAVGYTF
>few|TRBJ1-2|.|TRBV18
TGTGCCAGCTCACCGGACTATGGCTACACCTTC
CASSPDYGYTF
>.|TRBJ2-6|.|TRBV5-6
TGTGCCAGCAGCTTGTTCTGGACTGGGGCCAACGTCCTGACTTTC
CASSLFWTGANVLTF
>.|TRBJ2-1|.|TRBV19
TGTGCCAGTAGTAGACAGTACAATGAGCAGTTCTTC
CASSRQYNEQFF
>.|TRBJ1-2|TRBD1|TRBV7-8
TGTGCCAGCAGCGCATCCGGGACAGAGAACTATGGCTACACCTTC
CASSASGTENYGYTF
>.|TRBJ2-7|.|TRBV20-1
TGCAGTGCTAGAAACGATTACGAGCAGTACTTC
CSARNDYEQYF
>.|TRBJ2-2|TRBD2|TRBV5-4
TGTGCCAGCAGCTTGTCCGGACTAGCGGGAGGCCCGGGGGAGCTGTTTTTT
CASSLSGLAGGPGELFF
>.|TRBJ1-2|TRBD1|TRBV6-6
TGTGCCAGCAGTTCACAGGGGGTGGAGGCGAGCTATGGCTACACCTTC
CASSSQGVEASYGYTF
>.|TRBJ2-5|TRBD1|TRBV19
TGTGCCAGTAGTATCGGGACAGAGAAAGAGACCCAGTACTTC
CASSIGTEKETQYF
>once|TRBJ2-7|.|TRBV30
TGTGCCTGGAGAGTGGCAGGGGAGGACGAGCAGTACTTC
CAWRVAGEDEQYF
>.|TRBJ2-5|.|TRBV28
TGTGCCAGCAGTTTATACGAACAAGAGACCCAGTACTTC
CASSLYEQETQYF
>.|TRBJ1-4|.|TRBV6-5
TGTGCCAGCAGTTACTCTCTTTCCAGGGAGTGGGAAAAACTGTTTTTT
CASSYSLSREWEKLFF
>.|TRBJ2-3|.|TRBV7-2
TGTGCCAGCAGCCCCACGGGATGGCGACCTAGCACAGATACGCAGTATTTT
CASSPTGWRPSTDTQYF
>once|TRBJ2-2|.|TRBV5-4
TGTGCCAGCAGCTTGGACGGGGGTTACACCGGGGAGCTGTTTTTT
CASSLDGGYTGELFF
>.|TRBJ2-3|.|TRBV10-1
TGCGCCAGCAGGGACGAAAGCACAGATACGCAGTATTTT
CASRDESTDTQYF
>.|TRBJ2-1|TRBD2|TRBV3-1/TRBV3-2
TGTGCCAGCAGCCAAACTAGCGGGGCTTACAATGAGCAGTTCTTC
CASSQTSGAYNEQFF
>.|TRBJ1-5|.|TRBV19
TGTGCCAGTAGTATCGGCACAGTACAGCCCCAGCATTTT
CASSIGTVQPQHF
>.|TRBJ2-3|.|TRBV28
TGTGCCAGCAGTCTAGCTGAGATTGTAGATACGCAGTATTTT
CASSLAEIVDTQYF
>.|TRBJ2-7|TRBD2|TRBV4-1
TGCGCCAGCAGCCAAGCCGGGACTAGCGGGAGAAACGAGCAGTACTTC
CASSQAGTSGRNEQYF
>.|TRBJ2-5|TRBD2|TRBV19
TGTGCCAGTAGCCCCCTACCGTCTAGCGGCCAAGAGACCCAGTACTTC
CASSPLPSSGQETQYF
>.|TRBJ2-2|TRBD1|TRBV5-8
TGTGCCAGCAGCGGCTGGCAGGGGGCGAACACCGGGGAGCTGTTTTTT
CASSGWQGANTGELFF
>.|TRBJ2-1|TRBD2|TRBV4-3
TGCGCCAGCAGCCAAGAAACTAGCGGGGGGGCGCAGTTCTTC
CASSQETSGGAQFF
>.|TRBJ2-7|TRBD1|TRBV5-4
TGTGCCAGCAGCTTTGGACAGGGGGGACAAGAGCAGTACTTC
CASSFGQGGQEQYF
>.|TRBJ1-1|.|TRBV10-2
TGCGCCAGCAGTGAGGTAGGACACCGCACTGAAGCTTTCTTT
CASSEVGHRTEAFF
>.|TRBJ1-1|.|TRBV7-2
TGTGCCAGCAGCTTTTGGGGATTCAACACTGAAGCTTTCTTT
CASSFWGFNTEAFF
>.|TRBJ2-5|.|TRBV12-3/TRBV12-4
TGTGCCAGCAGCAGGGATTACGAGACCCAGTACTTC
CASSRDYETQYF
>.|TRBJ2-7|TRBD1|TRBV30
TGTGCCTGCGGTATGCTGACAGGGGTGATGCGGGAGCAGTACTTC
CACGMLTGVMREQYF
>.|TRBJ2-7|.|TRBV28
TGTGCCAGCAGTCCGTTGGGAGGTCCTCTCTACGAGCAGTACTTC
CASSPLGGPLYEQYF
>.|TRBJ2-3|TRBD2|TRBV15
TGTGCCACCAGCAGAGTTAGCGGGGGGGCCGGCACAGATACGCAGTATTTT
CATSRVSGGAGTDTQYF
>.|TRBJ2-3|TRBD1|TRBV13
TGTGCCAGCAGCCGAGGACAGGGTGTTGCCACCGGGGATACGCAGTATTTT
CASSRGQGVATGDTQYF
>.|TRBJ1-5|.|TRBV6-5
TGTGCCAGCAGGGTCCCGGGAAATCAGCCCCAGCATTTT
CASRVPGNQPQHF
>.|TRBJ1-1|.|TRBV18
TGTGCCAGCTCACCCGGGACAAGATTGAACACTGAAGCTTTCTTT
CASSPGTRLNTEAFF
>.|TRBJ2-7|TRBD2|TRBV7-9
TGTGCCAGCAGCTTCCCCTTACTAGCGGACCCTCCCTACGAGCAGTACTTC
CASSFPLLADPPYEQYF
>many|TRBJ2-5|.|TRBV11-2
TGTGCCAGCAGCTTATGGCAGCAAGAGACCCAGTACTTC
CASSLWQQETQYF